These 27 T cell receptor beta chains came from one sample sequenced in a study of blood T cell repertoires in COVID-19. Some clones are missing from TCRdb's copy, which holds only in-frame ones; the method was immunoSEQ multiplex PCR. The table has 120,000 or so clones, approximately 85% seen once; the top ten hold 25% to 30%. Source material: peripheral blood. These receptors originate from a woman of 80 years or more with acute or convalescent COVID-19.

The chain has TRBV3-1 (or the pseudogene TRBV3-2) and TRBJ1-6; 8 positions agree with TRBD1. This CDR3 has 15 residues. CDR1 LGHDT and CDR2 YNNKEL come from the germline V gene (reference sequence). The trim removed 5 bases at V and 7 bases at J, leaving 7 bases unmatched. In DNA, the CDR3 is TGTGCCAGCAGCGCGCAGGGGGCTTCGAATTCACCCCTCCACTTT. It translates to CASSAQGASNSPLHF.

About this clone itself: In the same sample, other DNA sequences code for this CDR3. V and J are TRBV5-1 and TRBJ2-3, with D uncertain. From germline, CDR1 is SGHRS and CDR2 YFSETQ. This CDR3 is 13 amino acids long. V lost 3 bases to trimming and J lost 1 base, with 6 bases between them. CDR3 loop: CASSSQGTDTQYF. The CDR3 nucleotides read TGCGCCAGCAGCTCCCAGGGCACAGATACGCAGTATTTT. The full variable domain, its missing parts supplied by reference TRBV5-1 and TRBJ2-3, is KAGVTQTPRYLIKTRGQQVTLSCSPISGHRSVSWYQQTPGQGLQFLFEYFSETQRNKGNFPGRFSGRQFSNSRSEMNVSTLELGDSALYLCASSSQGTDTQYFGPGTRLTVL.

CDR3 DNA: TGTGCCAGCAAGGGGGGATGGGACAGGGGGCGCCCAGGAAAAGCTTTCTTT. This gives the protein CASKGGWDRGRPGKAFF. V usage is TRBV27 and J usage is TRBJ1-1; 12 bases line up with TRBD1. The CDR3 covers 17 residues. Germline values: CDR1 MNHEY, CDR2 SMNVEV (reference sequence). Trimming cost V 7 bases and J 9 bases; bases outside gene matches: 18.

This clone was recorded a few times. The chain joins TRBV9 to TRBJ2-7; 8 bases agree with TRBD2. V was pared by 7 bases and J by 5 bases, with 8 bases of the junction left unmatched. Per germline, CDR1 SGDLS and CDR2 YYNGEE. The CDR3 contains 13 residues. The CDR3 spells CASSRGGLNEQYF. The CDR3 nucleotides are TGTGCCAGCTCCCGGGGGGGCTTGAACGAGCAGTACTTC. Full variable domain (outside the CDR3, taken from reference TRBV9 and TRBJ2-7): DSGVTQTPKHLITATGQRVTLRCSPRSGDLSVYWYQQSLDQGLQFLIQYYNGEERAKGNILERFSAQQFPDLHSELNLSSLELGDSALYFCASSRGGLNEQYFGPGTRLTVT.

The V call is TRBV16, the J call TRBJ2-4; 7 bases fit TRBD1. Germline CDR1 and CDR2: KGHSY and FQNENV. Germline trimming cut 7 bases from V and 2 bases from J; bases unmatched to any gene: 5. The CDR3 totals 14 residues. In DNA form, the CDR3 reads TGTGCCAGCAATCAGGGGGTTTCCAAAAACATTCAGTACTTC. Residues: CASNQGVSKNIQYF.

The V gene is TRBV27, the J gene TRBJ1-3; D not resolved. Trimming pared 6 bases from V and 0 bases from J, leaving 12 bases between. CDR3 length: 15 residues. Germline V gene sequence: CDR1 MNHEY, CDR2 SMNVEV (reference sequence). This CDR3 reads CASSRGGSSGNTIYF. The CDR3 DNA sequence: TGTGCCAGCAGCCGAGGTGGGAGCTCTGGAAACACCATATATTTT.

This chain joins TRBV7-2 and TRBJ1-6, with 8 bases matching TRBD1. Unmatched junction bases numbered 9, after V lost 4 bases and J lost 10 bases. Germline loops: CDR1 SGHTA, CDR2 FQGNSA. The CDR3 is made up of 15 amino acids. CDR3 bases: TGTGCCAGCAGCTCCGGCAGGGGGCGGAAGTCACCCCTCCACTTT. This codes for CASSSGRGRKSPLHF.

This clone was observed a few times. This chain connects TRBV20-1 to TRBJ1-5; 8 positions agree with TRBD1. The germline CDR1 and CDR2 sequences are DFQATT and SNEGSKA (reference sequence). The junction had 7 bases not matched to a gene; V was cut back by 3 bases and J by 6 bases. This CDR3 has 14 amino acids. In DNA form, the CDR3 reads TGCAGTGCTAGTCCGACAGGGGCCCGTCAGCCCCAGCATTTT. Protein product: CSASPTGARQPQHF.

This clone was seen just once. V gene TRBV9 combines with J gene TRBJ2-1, with 7 bases aligning to TRBD2. V gave up 4 bases and J gave up 0 bases; unmatched junction bases: 13. The CDR3 runs to 18 residues. Germline CDR1 and CDR2: SGDLS and YYNGEE. The CDR3 sequence: CASSITGGVGLSYNEQFF. The CDR3 nucleotides read TGTGCCAGCAGCATCACTGGGGGGGTTGGCCTCTCCTACAATGAGCAGTTCTTC.

V usage is TRBV12-5 and J usage is TRBJ2-7; D is perhaps TRBD2 (6 bases). This CDR3 contains 14 residues. V lost 0 bases and J 5 bases, leaving 11 bases between the germline ends. Germline V lookup: CDR1 LGHNT, CDR2 FRNRAP. The DNA for the CDR3 is TGTGCTAGTGGTTTGGTCCGGAGGGAAGACGAGCAGTACGTC. It translates to CASGLVRREDEQYV.

The table lists this clone with a count of one. The chain carries TRBV25-1 and TRBJ1-2, with D perhaps matching TRBD1 (6 bases). The V gene's germline CDR1 is MGHDK and CDR2 SYGVNS. This CDR3 spans 14 amino acids. With 4 bases removed from V and 0 bases from J, the gap between germline ends came to 9 bases. CDR3 residues: CASSASGANYGYTF. The CDR3 nucleotides read TGTGCCAGCAGTGCGTCAGGGGCTAACTATGGCTACACCTTC.

The rearrangement joins TRBV7-3 to TRBJ2-1, with TRBD2 as a possible D gene (6 bases). The CDR3 covers 15 residues. Germline assignment: CDR1 SGHTA and CDR2 FQGTGA. Between the trimmed V and J ends, which lost 3 bases and 2 bases, there was a span of 11 bases. The CDR3 is CASSFVADPYNEQFF. The CDR3 nucleotides read TGTGCCAGCAGCTTTGTAGCGGACCCCTACAATGAGCAGTTCTTC.

This clone was seen a single time. V is TRBV25-1 and J is TRBJ2-1; 9 bases match TRBD1. CDR3 length: 14 residues. Germline loops: CDR1 MGHDK, CDR2 SYGVNS. Trimming cost V 8 bases and J 10 bases; bases outside gene matches: 12. The CDR3 region is CASSGQGSLTEQFF. CDR3 DNA: TGTGCCAGCTCGGGACAGGGAAGTTTAACGGAGCAGTTCTTC.

The chain carries TRBV6-5 and TRBJ2-7; 15 bases align to TRBD2. The junction had 7 bases not matched to a gene; V was cut back by 7 bases and J by 12 bases. The CDR3 is 13 amino acids. Germline V lookup: CDR1 MNHEY, CDR2 SVGAGI. The CDR3 here is CASTLGLAGGPYF. The DNA of the CDR3 is TGTGCCAGCACCCTTGGACTAGCGGGGGGGCCGTACTTC.

CDR3 nucleotide sequence: TGTGCCAGCAGCCCCAATATCGGGGCAGGGGCCCGAGGGTATGGCTACACCTTC. This encodes CASSPNIGAGARGYGYTF. The genes are TRBV5-5 and TRBJ1-2; tentative D call: TRBD1 (6 bases). The V gene's germline CDR1 is SGHKS and CDR2 YYEKEE (reference sequence). The CDR3 contains 18 residues. With 4 bases removed from V and 5 bases from J, the gap between germline ends came to 27 bases. Based on the CDR3 plus reference TRBV5-5 and TRBJ1-2, the full variable domain is DAGVTQSPTHLIKTRGQQVTLRCSPISGHKSVSWYQQVLGQGPQFIFQYYEKEERGRGNFPDRFSARQFPNYSSELNVNALLLGDSALYLCASSPNIGAGARGYGYTFGSGTRLTVV.

Regarding this clone: The junction does not match germline at one end; this may be a read error. The rearrangement uses TRBV6-5 and TRBJ1-4; maybe TRBD1 (5 bases). Germline CDR1 reads MNHEY; CDR2 reads SVGAGI. CDR3 size: 12 residues. CDR3 sequence reads: CASSPTVGPWIF. CDR3 in DNA: TGTGCCAGCAGCCCGACAGTGGGTCCTTGGATTTTT.

The chain joins TRBV19 to TRBJ1-5; 9 nucleotides align to TRBD1. There are 16 residues in the CDR3. Germline trimming cut 5 bases from V and 5 bases from J; bases unmatched to any gene: 10. Germline values: CDR1 LNHDA, CDR2 SQIVND (reference sequence). DNA of the CDR3: TGTGCCAGTAGTGGACGGGGGACAGGGAGCTATCAGCCCCAGCATTTT. Its protein product is CASSGRGTGSYQPQHF.

The gene calls are TRBV5-1 and TRBJ2-1; 9 positions match TRBD2. Germline assignment: CDR1 SGHRS and CDR2 YFSETQ. Trimming at V came to 2 bases and at J to 9 bases, leaving 15 bases not matched to a gene. The CDR3 is 17 residues long. This CDR3 is CASSFSAGTSFPGEQFF. CDR3 sequence (DNA): TGCGCCAGCAGCTTTTCAGCCGGGACTAGCTTTCCGGGTGAGCAGTTCTTC.

The CDR3 is CASSPSQGGALADTQYF. The CDR3 DNA reads as TGTGCCAGCTCACCATCCCAAGGGGGGGCCTTGGCAGATACGCAGTATTTT. The rearrangement links TRBV18 to TRBJ2-3; D possibly corresponds to TRBD2 (7 bases). Trimming removed 2 bases at V and 4 bases at J, with 19 bases between. The germline gives CDR1 KGHSH, CDR2 LQKENI. This CDR3 has 17 amino acids. The full variable domain, completed using reference TRBV18 and TRBJ2-3, is NAGVMQNPRHLVRRRGQEARLRCSPMKGHSHVYWYRQLPEEGLKFMVYLQKENIIDESGMPKERFSAEFPKEGPSILRIQQVVRGDSAAYFCASSPSQGGALADTQYFGPGTRLTVL.

Regarding this clone: Other DNA sequences within the sample encode an identical CDR3. The V call is TRBV2, the J call TRBJ1-5; D ambiguous. V gave up 3 bases and J gave up 5 bases, with 5 bases separating them. The germline V gene encodes CDR1 SNHLY and CDR2 FYNNEI. There are 12 residues in the CDR3. CDR3 residues: CASSDRDQPQHF. The CDR3 bases are TGTGCCAGCAGTGATCGGGATCAGCCCCAGCATTTT.

This chain links TRBV7-9 with TRBJ1-1; D might be TRBD1 (6 bases). V dropped 5 bases and J dropped 0 bases, with 13 bases sitting between them. CDR3 size: 15 residues. Germline lookup yields CDR1 SEHNR and CDR2 FQNEAQ (reference sequence). Written as DNA, the CDR3 is TGTGCCAGCAGCCCACGCGAGGGGGTGAACACTGAAGCTTTCTTT. It yields the protein CASSPREGVNTEAFF.

The chain combines TRBV9 with TRBJ2-1; perhaps TRBD2 as D (5 bases). This CDR3 comprises 14 residues. V lost 5 bases and J lost 2, with 11 bases in between. Germline loops: CDR1 SGDLS, CDR2 YYNGEE. The CDR3 DNA sequence: TGTGCCAGCAGACCCGGGATAGCCTACAATGAGCAGTTCTTC. Translation: CASRPGIAYNEQFF. Full variable domain (outside the CDR3, taken from reference TRBV9 and TRBJ2-1): DSGVTQTPKHLITATGQRVTLRCSPRSGDLSVYWYQQSLDQGLQFLIQYYNGEERAKGNILERFSAQQFPDLHSELNLSSLELGDSALYFCASRPGIAYNEQFFGPGTRLTVL.

The count of this clone is one. This chain uses TRBV15 with TRBJ1-1; D call uncertain. Between the trimmed V and J ends, which lost 1 base and 2 bases, there was a span of 8 bases. The CDR3 runs to 14 residues. The germline CDR1 and CDR2 sequences are LNHNV and YYDKDF (reference sequence). The CDR3 DNA reads as TGTGCCACCAGCAGAGCGGGGTCCAACACTGAAGCTTTCTTT. Translation: CATSRAGSNTEAFF. Together with reference TRBV15 and TRBJ1-1, the CDR3 gives the full variable domain: DAMVIQNPRYQVTQFGKPVTLSCSQTLNHNVMYWYQQKSSQAPKLLFHYYDKDFNNEADTPDNFQSRRPNTSFCFLDIRSPGLGDTAMYLCATSRAGSNTEAFFGQGTRLTVV.

The rearrangement joins TRBV4-2 to TRBJ2-7, with D unclear. This CDR3 is 16 amino acids long. V lost 0 bases and J 5 bases, leaving 17 bases between the germline ends. Looked up from germline, CDR1 is LGHNA and CDR2 is YNFKEQ. CDR3 loop: CASSQESVPEVHEQYF. The CDR3, as DNA: TGTGCCAGCAGCCAAGAAAGCGTACCGGAAGTCCACGAGCAGTACTTC.

The chain recombines TRBV27 with TRBJ2-7; possible D gene TRBD2, 5 bases. Germline CDR1 MNHEY, CDR2 SMNVEV (reference sequence). The V gene lost 4 bases and the J gene lost 5 bases, with 18 bases spanning the gap. The CDR3 contains 15 residues. The CDR3 bases are TGTGCCAGCAGTTCTCAATCAACGGGGTTCGACGAGCAGTACTTC. This encodes CASSSQSTGFDEQYF.

This chain joins TRBV4-3 and TRBJ2-2, with TRBD2 matching 11 bases. The germline V gene has CDR1 LGHNA and CDR2 YSLEER. This CDR3 has 19 amino acids. Trimming took 0 bases from V and 4 from J; bases not matched to a gene: 10. CDR3 DNA sequence: TGCGCCAGCAGCCAAGAGTCGCTAGCGGGGGGTCTGGGCACCGGGGAGCTGTTTTTT. As protein: CASSQESLAGGLGTGELFF.

The genes are TRBV18 and TRBJ1-1; tentatively, D is TRBD1 (6 bases). Trimming removed 3 bases from V and 0 bases from J, with 14 bases in between. The CDR3 covers 16 residues. The germline CDR1 and CDR2 sequences are KGHSH and LQKENI. CDR3 in DNA: TGTGCCAGCTCACCTATTAGACAGGCGATGAACACTGAAGCTTTCTTT. Translation gives CASSPIRQAMNTEAFF.